Here is one T cell receptor (beta chain) with its context. Germline and junction disagree at one end, which may indicate a read error. The data stem from a study of blood T cell repertoires in COVID-19. Overall study: COVID-19 samples collected from the United States, Italy and Spain covered acute and convalescent phases.

TCRdb's copy holds only in-frame clones and misses some; the assay was immunoSEQ multiplex PCR. The repertoire holds 200,000 to 250,000 clones, around 85% seen once, with 3.5% to 4.5% in the top ten. Clinical history as reported by participants underpinned cohort assignment. This CDR3 contains 13 residues. The chain employs TRBV12-3 or TRBV12-4 and TRBJ2-1, with D perhaps matching TRBD2 (6 bases). What was sequenced was PBMCs or T cells enriched from blood (not recorded which). This TCR came from a woman aged 40 to 50 with acute COVID-19. CDR3 residues: CASSSRLVRSQVF. Written as DNA, the CDR3 is TGTGCCAGCAGTTCCCGACTAGTTCGGTCGCAGGTCTTC.